The clone carrying this T cell receptor (beta chain) was observed a handful of times. Its antigen is currently unknown. This entry comes from a study of blood T cells in healthy people across ages. Then a second PCR, running about 6 to 12 cycles, was carried out with a sample-barcoded 5' primer and a J-beta primer mix. Every molecule of cDNA carried a tag from a template-switch adaptor with 12 random nucleotides. Each CDR3 protein gets one entry after TCRdb re-called the 5' RACE reads with MiXCR. The profile shows 1.8 million or so distinct CDR3 sequences, approximately 40% of them singletons. Germline CDR1 SGHRS, CDR2 YFSETQ. Trimming took off 3 bases at V and 5 bases at J, with 20 bases between the two ends. This CDR3 has 16 amino acids. General study points: Compared with aged donors, long-lived donors showed fewer expanded clones, suggesting selection.

The source of this sequence is a human donor in good health. The chain couples TRBV5-1 to TRBJ1-2, with D tentatively TRBD1 (5 bases). Sequencing used blood. The CDR3 sequence: CASSSPYLGEEYGYTF. CDR3 DNA sequence: TGCGCCAGCAGCTCCCCGTACCTGGGGGAGGAATATGGCTACACCTTC.